A selection of T cell receptor beta chains follows, all from one sample in a study of identical twins. MiXCR, run by TCRdb on the 5' RACE reads, gives a single entry per CDR3 protein. The table has 1,800,000 or so distinct CDR3 sequences, under 35% seen once. The sequenced sample consisted of cord blood. These receptors originate from a newborn girl in good health. Each CDR3 is given with its conserved first and last residue. A D gene is named only where the DNA matches it firmly. Clone size is not always given. Where it is, it says once, few, many or a class for expanded clones.

clone size: few; CDR3 length: 17; V gene: TRBV30; D gene: -; J gene: TRBJ2-7; CDR3 protein: CAWSVWNALAPSYEQYF; CDR3 DNA: TGTGCCTGGAGTGTATGGAACGCCCTGGCTCCCTCCTACGAGCAGTACTTC
clone size: -; CDR3 length: 16; V gene: TRBV6-6; D gene: TRBD1; J gene: TRBJ1-5; CDR3 protein: CASSYFGTAPNQPQHF; CDR3 DNA: TGTGCCAGCAGTTACTTCGGGACAGCTCCCAATCAGCCCCAGCATTTT
clone size: -; CDR3 length: 13; V gene: TRBV29-1; D gene: -; J gene: TRBJ2-3; CDR3 protein: CSVEGAPTDTQYF; CDR3 DNA: TGCAGCGTTGAAGGGGCGCCCACAGATACGCAGTATTTT
clone size: -; CDR3 length: 15; V gene: TRBV6-1; D gene: TRBD1; J gene: TRBJ1-5; CDR3 protein: CASRARDRADQPQHF; CDR3 DNA: TGTGCCAGCAGAGCTAGGGACAGGGCAGATCAGCCCCAGCATTTT
clone size: few; CDR3 length: 15; V gene: TRBV14; D gene: -; J gene: TRBJ1-6; CDR3 protein: CASSQDWGGNSPLHF; CDR3 DNA: TGTGCCAGCAGCCAAGATTGGGGCGGAAATTCACCCCTCCACTTT
clone size: -; CDR3 length: 17; V gene: TRBV11-2; D gene: -; J gene: TRBJ2-3; CDR3 protein: CASSLVGTPNHKGGQYF; CDR3 DNA: TGTGCCAGCAGCTTAGTGGGGACTCCGAACCACAAGGGTGGGCAGTATTTT
clone size: -; CDR3 length: 15; V gene: TRBV6-2/TRBV6-3; D gene: TRBD2; J gene: TRBJ2-5; CDR3 protein: CASSYERGVQETQYF; CDR3 DNA: TGTGCCAGCAGTTACGAGCGGGGGGTACAAGAGACCCAGTACTTC
clone size: -; CDR3 length: 15; V gene: TRBV4-1; D gene: -; J gene: TRBJ2-5; CDR3 protein: CASSRDRGLYNEQYF; CDR3 DNA: TGCGCCAGCAGCCGAGACAGGGGACTATACAATGAGCAGTACTTC
clone size: few; CDR3 length: 15; V gene: TRBV28; D gene: -; J gene: TRBJ2-1; CDR3 protein: CASSPFTRSYNEQFF; CDR3 DNA: TGTGCCAGCAGTCCGTTTACCCGCTCCTACAATGAGCAGTTCTTC
clone size: -; CDR3 length: 15; V gene: TRBV10-3; D gene: -; J gene: TRBJ1-1; CDR3 protein: CAISDRAQPNTEAFF; CDR3 DNA: TGTGCCATCAGTGACAGGGCGCAACCCAACACTGAAGCTTTCTTT
clone size: many; CDR3 length: 15; V gene: TRBV28; D gene: TRBD2; J gene: TRBJ2-7; CDR3 protein: CASSFAGGSSYEQYF; CDR3 DNA: TGCGCCAGCAGCTTCGCGGGGGGTAGTTCCTACGAGCAGTACTTC
clone size: -; CDR3 length: 16; V gene: TRBV7-9; D gene: TRBD1; J gene: TRBJ1-2; CDR3 protein: CASSQTSGTGAYGYTF; CDR3 DNA: TGTGCCAGCAGCCAAACTTCAGGGACAGGGGCCTATGGCTACACCTTC
clone size: few; CDR3 length: 14; V gene: TRBV5-1; D gene: -; J gene: TRBJ2-3; CDR3 protein: CASSLVGSADTQYF; CDR3 DNA: TGCGCCAGCAGCCTTGTTGGGTCCGCAGATACGCAGTATTTT
clone size: few; CDR3 length: 12; V gene: TRBV20-1; D gene: -; J gene: TRBJ2-7; CDR3 protein: CSARAGNSEQYF; CDR3 DNA: TGCAGTGCTAGAGCCGGGAACTCCGAGCAGTACTTC
clone size: -; CDR3 length: 16; V gene: TRBV11-2; D gene: -; J gene: TRBJ2-1; CDR3 protein: CASSSRNRAPVNEQFF; CDR3 DNA: TGTGCCAGCAGCTCGAGGAACAGGGCCCCGGTAAATGAGCAGTTCTTC
clone size: -; CDR3 length: 13; V gene: TRBV6-5; D gene: -; J gene: TRBJ2-7; CDR3 protein: CASSYEAYYEQYF; CDR3 DNA: TGTGCCAGCAGTTACGAGGCTTACTACGAGCAGTACTTC
clone size: -; CDR3 length: 13; V gene: TRBV20-1; D gene: -; J gene: TRBJ2-2; CDR3 protein: CSARKEVAGELFF; CDR3 DNA: TGCAGTGCTAGAAAGGAGGTTGCCGGGGAGCTGTTTTTT
clone size: few; CDR3 length: 14; V gene: TRBV2; D gene: TRBD1; J gene: TRBJ2-3; CDR3 protein: CASSDGRGQDTQYF; CDR3 DNA: TGTGCCAGCAGTGATGGCAGGGGGCAAGATACGCAGTATTTT
clone size: few; CDR3 length: 13; V gene: TRBV10-1; D gene: -; J gene: TRBJ1-1; CDR3 protein: CASSRSMNTEAFF; CDR3 DNA: TGCGCCAGCAGCAGATCGATGAACACTGAAGCTTTCTTT
clone size: -; CDR3 length: 14; V gene: TRBV19; D gene: -; J gene: TRBJ2-1; CDR3 protein: CASSRPRVDNEQFF; CDR3 DNA: TGTGCCAGTAGTAGGCCTAGGGTCGACAATGAGCAGTTCTTC
clone size: -; CDR3 length: 16; V gene: TRBV27; D gene: -; J gene: TRBJ2-1; CDR3 protein: CASSSAGLPTYNEQFF; CDR3 DNA: TGTGCCAGCAGCTCGGCGGGGCTACCCACCTACAATGAGCAGTTCTTC
clone size: many; CDR3 length: 12; V gene: TRBV20-1; D gene: -; J gene: TRBJ1-4; CDR3 protein: CSARQGNEKLFF; CDR3 DNA: TGCAGTGCTAGACAGGGGAATGAAAAACTGTTTTTT
clone size: -; CDR3 length: 17; V gene: TRBV6-6; D gene: TRBD2; J gene: TRBJ2-1; CDR3 protein: CASSYPWTSGAYNEQFF; CDR3 DNA: TGTGCCAGCAGTTACCCCTGGACTAGCGGGGCTTACAATGAGCAGTTCTTC
clone size: few; CDR3 length: 17; V gene: TRBV9; D gene: -; J gene: TRBJ2-6; CDR3 protein: CASSPLTGGSGANVLTF; CDR3 DNA: TGTGCCAGCAGCCCTTTAACCGGAGGGTCTGGGGCCAACGTCCTGACTTTC
clone size: -; CDR3 length: 14; V gene: TRBV7-2; D gene: -; J gene: TRBJ2-3; CDR3 protein: CASSLDLAPDTQYF; CDR3 DNA: TGTGCCAGCAGCTTAGACCTAGCTCCAGATACGCAGTATTTT
clone size: -; CDR3 length: 14; V gene: TRBV27; D gene: TRBD1; J gene: TRBJ2-1; CDR3 protein: CASSWDSPYNEQFF; CDR3 DNA: TGTGCCAGCAGTTGGGACAGCCCCTACAATGAGCAGTTCTTC
clone size: few; CDR3 length: 14; V gene: TRBV20-1; D gene: TRBD2; J gene: TRBJ2-7; CDR3 protein: CSANSGSSLYEQYF; CDR3 DNA: TGCAGTGCCAATAGCGGGAGCTCCCTCTACGAGCAGTACTTC
clone size: -; CDR3 length: 15; V gene: TRBV30; D gene: TRBD1; J gene: TRBJ1-2; CDR3 protein: CAWSVGQGRKYGYTF; CDR3 DNA: TGTGCCTGGAGTGTAGGACAGGGAAGGAAGTATGGCTACACCTTC
clone size: -; CDR3 length: 17; V gene: TRBV14; D gene: TRBD2; J gene: TRBJ2-3; CDR3 protein: CASSQDRGLAGTDTQYF; CDR3 DNA: TGTGCCAGCAGCCAAGATCGGGGACTAGCGGGCACAGATACGCAGTATTTT
clone size: -; CDR3 length: 17; V gene: TRBV24-1; D gene: TRBD2; J gene: TRBJ2-1; CDR3 protein: CATSDATSGALYNEQFF; CDR3 DNA: TGTGCCACCAGTGATGCGACTAGCGGGGCCCTCTACAATGAGCAGTTCTTC
clone size: -; CDR3 length: 16; V gene: TRBV2; D gene: TRBD2; J gene: TRBJ2-4; CDR3 protein: CASSGLPGLRKNIQYF; CDR3 DNA: TGTGCCAGCAGTGGACTCCCGGGACTACGTAAAAACATTCAGTACTTC
clone size: -; CDR3 length: 15; V gene: TRBV7-9; D gene: -; J gene: TRBJ1-4; CDR3 protein: CASSLDGWDSEKLFF; CDR3 DNA: TGTGCCAGCAGCTTAGATGGTTGGGATAGTGAAAAACTGTTTTTT
clone size: -; CDR3 length: 12; V gene: TRBV27; D gene: -; J gene: TRBJ2-7; CDR3 protein: CAILTDSGGQYF; CDR3 DNA: TGTGCCATACTTACGGACAGTGGAGGGCAGTACTTC
clone size: -; CDR3 length: 14; V gene: TRBV29-1; D gene: TRBD1; J gene: TRBJ1-3; CDR3 protein: CSVEDGDRGKTTYF; CDR3 DNA: TGCAGCGTTGAGGACGGGGACAGGGGAAAAACCACATATTTT
clone size: -; CDR3 length: 13; V gene: TRBV20-1; D gene: -; J gene: TRBJ1-5; CDR3 protein: CSTRADSNQPQHF; CDR3 DNA: TGCAGCACAAGGGCCGATAGCAATCAGCCCCAGCATTTT
clone size: few; CDR3 length: 16; V gene: TRBV11-2; D gene: TRBD2; J gene: TRBJ2-1; CDR3 protein: CASSLEVGLGYNEQFF; CDR3 DNA: TGTGCCAGCAGCTTAGAGGTCGGACTAGGGTACAATGAGCAGTTCTTC
clone size: -; CDR3 length: 16; V gene: TRBV6-6; D gene: -; J gene: TRBJ2-1; CDR3 protein: CASSYYLAIPYNEQFF; CDR3 DNA: TGTGCCAGCAGTTACTATCTTGCAATCCCCTACAATGAGCAGTTCTTC
clone size: few; CDR3 length: 15; V gene: TRBV7-2; D gene: -; J gene: TRBJ2-1; CDR3 protein: CASSLAASVSHEQFF; CDR3 DNA: TGTGCCAGCAGCTTAGCGGCTAGCGTAAGCCATGAGCAGTTCTTC
clone size: many; CDR3 length: 15; V gene: TRBV28; D gene: -; J gene: TRBJ2-7; CDR3 protein: CASSLSFTLAYEQYF; CDR3 DNA: TGTGCCAGCAGTTTATCATTCACCTTAGCCTACGAGCAGTACTTC
clone size: few; CDR3 length: 12; V gene: TRBV7-9; D gene: -; J gene: TRBJ1-2; CDR3 protein: CASSADNWIYTF; CDR3 DNA: TGTGCCAGCAGCGCGGACAATTGGATCTACACCTTC
clone size: -; CDR3 length: 14; V gene: TRBV20-1; D gene: -; J gene: TRBJ1-1; CDR3 protein: CSASKVYGNTEAFF; CDR3 DNA: TGCAGTGCTAGTAAAGTGTACGGGAACACTGAAGCTTTCTTT
clone size: -; CDR3 length: 15; V gene: TRBV7-7; D gene: TRBD2; J gene: TRBJ2-1; CDR3 protein: CASSLDPGGLSEQFF; CDR3 DNA: TGTGCCAGCAGCTTAGATCCGGGGGGGCTAAGTGAGCAGTTCTTC
clone size: many; CDR3 length: 15; V gene: TRBV5-1; D gene: -; J gene: TRBJ2-3; CDR3 protein: CASSVRQAHTDTQYF; CDR3 DNA: TGCGCCAGCAGCGTACGACAGGCCCACACAGATACGCAGTATTTT
clone size: -; CDR3 length: 11; V gene: TRBV2; D gene: -; J gene: TRBJ2-7; CDR3 protein: CASDLGHEQYF; CDR3 DNA: TGTGCCAGCGATTTGGGACACGAGCAGTACTTC
clone size: many; CDR3 length: 15; V gene: TRBV6-2/TRBV6-3; D gene: -; J gene: TRBJ2-1; CDR3 protein: CASSSDRLSYNEQFF; CDR3 DNA: TGTGCCAGCAGCTCCGACAGACTTTCCTACAATGAGCAGTTCTTC
clone size: few; CDR3 length: 12; V gene: TRBV6-5; D gene: -; J gene: TRBJ2-1; CDR3 protein: CASSYSMGPQFF; CDR3 DNA: TGTGCCAGCAGTTACTCGATGGGCCCCCAGTTCTTC
clone size: -; CDR3 length: 12; V gene: TRBV10-3; D gene: -; J gene: TRBJ2-2; CDR3 protein: CAIKTGTGELFF; CDR3 DNA: TGTGCCATCAAAACAGGGACCGGGGAGCTGTTTTTT
clone size: -; CDR3 length: 16; V gene: TRBV21-1; D gene: -; J gene: TRBJ1-1; CDR3 protein: CASSKTPGSWDTEAFF; CDR3 DNA: TGTGCCAGCAGCAAAACCCCTGGGAGCTGGGACACTGAAGCTTTCTTT
clone size: -; CDR3 length: 12; V gene: TRBV29-1; D gene: TRBD1; J gene: TRBJ2-7; CDR3 protein: CSVRTGTEIQYF; CDR3 DNA: TGCAGCGTCCGGACAGGGACGGAGATCCAGTACTTC